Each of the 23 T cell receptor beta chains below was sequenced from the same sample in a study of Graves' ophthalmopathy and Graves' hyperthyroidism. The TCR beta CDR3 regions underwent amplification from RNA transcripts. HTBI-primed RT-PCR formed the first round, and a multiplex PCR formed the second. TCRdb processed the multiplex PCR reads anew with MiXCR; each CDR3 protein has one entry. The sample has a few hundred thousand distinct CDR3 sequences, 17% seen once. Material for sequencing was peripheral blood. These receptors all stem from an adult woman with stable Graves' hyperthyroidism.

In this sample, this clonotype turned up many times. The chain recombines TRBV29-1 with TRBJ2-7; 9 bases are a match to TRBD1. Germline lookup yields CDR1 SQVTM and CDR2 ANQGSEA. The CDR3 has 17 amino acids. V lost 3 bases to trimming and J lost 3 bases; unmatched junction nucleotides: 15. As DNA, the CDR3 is TGCAGCGTTGAGGTTGGGACAGGGAGCATCTCCGGCTACGAGCAGTACTTC. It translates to CSVEVGTGSISGYEQYF.

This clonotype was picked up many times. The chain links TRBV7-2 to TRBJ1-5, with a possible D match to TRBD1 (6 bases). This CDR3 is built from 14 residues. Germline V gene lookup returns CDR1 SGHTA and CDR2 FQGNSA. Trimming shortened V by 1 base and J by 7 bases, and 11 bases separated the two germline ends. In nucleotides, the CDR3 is TGTGCCAGCAGCTTAGAGGCAGGGGACCAGCCCCAGCATTTT. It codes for CASSLEAGDQPQHF.

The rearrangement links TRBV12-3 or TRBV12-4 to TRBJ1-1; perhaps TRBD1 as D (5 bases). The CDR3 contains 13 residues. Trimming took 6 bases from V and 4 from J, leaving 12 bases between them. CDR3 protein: CASRTRGGTEAFF. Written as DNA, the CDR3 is TGTGCCAGCAGGACCCGGGGGGGCACTGAAGCTTTCTTT.

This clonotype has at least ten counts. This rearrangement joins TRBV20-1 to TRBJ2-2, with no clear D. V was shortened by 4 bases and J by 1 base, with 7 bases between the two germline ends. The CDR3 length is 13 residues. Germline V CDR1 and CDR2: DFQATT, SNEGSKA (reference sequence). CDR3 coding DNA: TGCAGTGCTATATCACTGAACACCGGGGAGCTGTTTTTT. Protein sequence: CSAISLNTGELFF.

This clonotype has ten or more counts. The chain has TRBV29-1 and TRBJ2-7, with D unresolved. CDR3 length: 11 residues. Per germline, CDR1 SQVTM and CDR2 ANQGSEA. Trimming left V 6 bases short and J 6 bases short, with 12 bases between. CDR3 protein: CSVFGRGEQYF. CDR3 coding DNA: TGCAGCGTCTTCGGACGCGGCGAGCAGTACTTC.

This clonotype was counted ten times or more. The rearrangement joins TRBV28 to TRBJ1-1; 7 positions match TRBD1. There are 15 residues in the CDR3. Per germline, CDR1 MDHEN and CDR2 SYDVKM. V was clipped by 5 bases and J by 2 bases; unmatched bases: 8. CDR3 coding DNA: TGTGCCAGCAGTGAAAGGGACAGAATAAACACTGAAGCTTTCTTT. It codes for CASSERDRINTEAFF.

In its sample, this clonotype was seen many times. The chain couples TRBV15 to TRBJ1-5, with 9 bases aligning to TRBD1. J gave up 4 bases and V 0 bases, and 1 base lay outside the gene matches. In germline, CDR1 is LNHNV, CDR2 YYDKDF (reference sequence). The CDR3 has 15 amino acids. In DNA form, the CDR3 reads TGTGCCACCAGCAGAGAGGGACAGGGTAATCAGCCCCAGCATTTT. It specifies CATSREGQGNQPQHF.

CDR3 sequence: CASSLGQFKNIQYF. In DNA, the CDR3 is TGTGCCAGCAGTTTAGGACAATTCAAAAACATTCAGTACTTC. The chain employs TRBV28 and TRBJ2-4; D might be TRBD1 (5 bases). Trimming pared 2 bases from V and 3 bases from J, leaving 8 bases between. Germline V gives CDR1 MDHEN, CDR2 SYDVKM. CDR3 length: 14 amino acids.

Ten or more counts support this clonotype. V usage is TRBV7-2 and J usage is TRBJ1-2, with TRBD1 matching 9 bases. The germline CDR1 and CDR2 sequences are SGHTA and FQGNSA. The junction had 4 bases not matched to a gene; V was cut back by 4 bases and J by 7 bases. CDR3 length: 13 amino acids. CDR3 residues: CASSWGQGVGYTF. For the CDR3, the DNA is TGTGCCAGCAGCTGGGGACAGGGAGTTGGCTACACCTTC.

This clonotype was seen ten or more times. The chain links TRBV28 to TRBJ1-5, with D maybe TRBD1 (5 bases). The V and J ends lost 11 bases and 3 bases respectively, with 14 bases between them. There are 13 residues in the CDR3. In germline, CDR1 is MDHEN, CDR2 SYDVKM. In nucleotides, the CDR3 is TGTGCCGGAAGGGGTTTGGACAATCAGCCCCAGCATTTT. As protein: CAGRGLDNQPQHF.

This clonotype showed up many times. The CDR3 here is CASSSGQGLGVRQPQHF. As DNA, the CDR3 is TGTGCCAGCAGTTCGGGACAGGGGTTGGGCGTTCGTCAGCCCCAGCATTTT. V usage is TRBV28 and J usage is TRBJ1-5, with TRBD1 matching over 10 bases. Germline V gene data show CDR1 as MDHEN and CDR2 as SYDVKM. The CDR3 loop spans 17 amino acids. J gave up 6 bases and V 4 bases, and 12 bases lay outside the gene matches.

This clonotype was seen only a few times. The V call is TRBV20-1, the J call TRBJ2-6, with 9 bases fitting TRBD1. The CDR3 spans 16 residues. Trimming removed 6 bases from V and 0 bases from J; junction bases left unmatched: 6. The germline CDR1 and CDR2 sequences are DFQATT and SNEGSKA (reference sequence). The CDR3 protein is CSANRGPFSGANVLTF. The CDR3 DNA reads TGCAGTGCAAACAGGGGGCCCTTCTCTGGGGCCAACGTCCTGACTTTC.

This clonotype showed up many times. CDR3 loop: CASSLRQGPNSPLHF. CDR3 in DNA: TGTGCCAGTAGTCTTCGACAGGGACCGAATTCACCCCTCCACTTT. The chain joins TRBV19 to TRBJ1-6, with 7 bases that match TRBD1. CDR1 LNHDA and CDR2 SQIVND come from the germline V gene (reference sequence). V lost 5 bases, J lost 7 bases, and 8 bases stayed unmatched. CDR3 size: 15 residues.

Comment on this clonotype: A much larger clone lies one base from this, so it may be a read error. The CDR3 region is CASSARDSHETKYF. The CDR3 nucleotides are TGTGCCAGTAGTGCCCGGGACAGCCACGAGACCAAGTACTTC. The chain uses TRBV19 and TRBJ2-5; 7 nucleotides match TRBD1. Germline V gives CDR1 LNHDA, CDR2 SQIVND (reference sequence). The CDR3 sequence is 14 residues long.

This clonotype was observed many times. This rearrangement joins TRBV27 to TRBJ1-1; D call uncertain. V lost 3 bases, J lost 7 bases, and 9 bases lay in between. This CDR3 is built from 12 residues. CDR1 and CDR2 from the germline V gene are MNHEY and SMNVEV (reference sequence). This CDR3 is CASSLRSGEAFF. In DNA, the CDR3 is TGTGCCAGCAGTTTGAGAAGCGGTGAAGCTTTCTTT.

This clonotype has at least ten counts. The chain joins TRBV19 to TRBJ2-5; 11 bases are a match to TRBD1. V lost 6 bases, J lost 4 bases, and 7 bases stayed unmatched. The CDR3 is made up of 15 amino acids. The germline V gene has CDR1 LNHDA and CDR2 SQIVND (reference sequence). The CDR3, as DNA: TGTGCCAGTAGGTTCGGACAGGGGGCTACAGAGACCCAGTACTTC. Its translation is CASRFGQGATETQYF.

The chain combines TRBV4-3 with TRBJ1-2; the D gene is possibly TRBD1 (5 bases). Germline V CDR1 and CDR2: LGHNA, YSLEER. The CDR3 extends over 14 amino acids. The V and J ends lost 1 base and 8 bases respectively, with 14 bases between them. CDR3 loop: CASSQVGSGRGYTF. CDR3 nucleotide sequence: TGCGCCAGCAGCCAAGTAGGCTCAGGGCGAGGCTACACCTTC.

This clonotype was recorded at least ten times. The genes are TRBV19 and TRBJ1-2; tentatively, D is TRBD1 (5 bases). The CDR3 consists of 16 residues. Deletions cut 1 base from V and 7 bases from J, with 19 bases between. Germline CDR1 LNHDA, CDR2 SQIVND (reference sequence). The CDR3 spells CASSIVPGGGAAGYTF. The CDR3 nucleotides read TGTGCCAGTAGTATAGTTCCAGGAGGAGGGGCGGCTGGCTACACCTTC.

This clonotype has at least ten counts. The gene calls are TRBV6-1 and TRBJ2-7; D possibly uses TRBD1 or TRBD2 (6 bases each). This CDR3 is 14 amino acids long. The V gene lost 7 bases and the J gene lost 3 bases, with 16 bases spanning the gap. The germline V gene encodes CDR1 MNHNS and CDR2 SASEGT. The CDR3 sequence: CASTGAERSYEQYF. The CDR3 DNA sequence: TGTGCCAGCACGGGGGCGGAGCGGAGCTACGAGCAGTACTTC.

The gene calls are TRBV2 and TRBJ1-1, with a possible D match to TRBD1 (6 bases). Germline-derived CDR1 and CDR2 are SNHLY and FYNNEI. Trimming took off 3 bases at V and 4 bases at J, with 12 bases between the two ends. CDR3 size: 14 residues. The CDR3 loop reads CASSDRGGGTEAFF. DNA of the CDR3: TGTGCCAGCAGTGACCGGGGAGGGGGCACTGAAGCTTTCTTT.

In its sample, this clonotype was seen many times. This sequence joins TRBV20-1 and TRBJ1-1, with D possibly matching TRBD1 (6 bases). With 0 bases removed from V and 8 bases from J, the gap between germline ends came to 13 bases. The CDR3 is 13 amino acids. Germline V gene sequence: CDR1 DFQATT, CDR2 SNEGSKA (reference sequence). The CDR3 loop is CSARDLGAREAFF. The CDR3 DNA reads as TGCAGTGCTAGAGACTTGGGGGCGAGGGAAGCTTTCTTT.

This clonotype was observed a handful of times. CDR3 sequence reads: CASRPTSGASYEQYF. The CDR3 DNA is TGTGCCAGCAGGCCGACTAGCGGGGCTTCCTACGAGCAGTACTTC. V is TRBV28 and J is TRBJ2-7; 11 bases agree with TRBD2. After removal of 6 bases from V and 1 base from J, the junction contained 5 bases not matched to a gene. The CDR3 is 15 amino acids. Germline CDR1 and CDR2: MDHEN and SYDVKM.

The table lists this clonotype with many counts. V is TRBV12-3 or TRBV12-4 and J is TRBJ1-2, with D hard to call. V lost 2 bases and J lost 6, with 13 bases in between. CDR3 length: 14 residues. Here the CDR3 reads CASSLSSGGDGYTF. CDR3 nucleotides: TGTGCCAGCAGTTTATCTTCCGGCGGAGATGGCTACACCTTC.